This T cell receptor (beta chain) was captured by sequencing in a study of CD8+ T cells in alopecia areata. This CDR3 contains 18 residues. Germline V CDR1 and CDR2: MGHRA, YSYEKL. Unmatched junction bases numbered 10, after V lost 4 bases and J lost 0 bases. As to this clone: Its antigen is still unknown.

General study findings and limits: When scalp samples are sequenced, resident alphabeta T cells of normal skin are also captured. Patients displayed less clarity in TCR sharing than mice, a finding possibly related to HLA.

The sequencing template was cDNA reverse transcribed from extracted RNA. The table came from immunoSEQ multiplex PCR; TCRdb's copy has only in-frame clones and leaves some out. The table shows roughly 100,000 clones, with around 50% occurring only once. The sequencing sample was made of CD4+ T cells sorted from blood. The J gene is TRBJ2-2, the V gene TRBV4-1; 8 nucleotides align to TRBD2. This TCR derives from a human donor in good health. The CDR3 sequence is CASSPGSSGSANTGELFF. The CDR3 DNA reads as TGCGCCAGCAGCCCCGGTTCTAGCGGGTCCGCGAACACCGGGGAGCTGTTTTTT.